These T cell receptor beta chains were read from a single sample in a study of T cell repertoires in cytomegalovirus infection. MiXCR, applied by TCRdb to the reads, yields one record per CDR3 protein. The sample records over 300,000 distinct CDR3 sequences, roughly a sixth being singletons. Source material: PBMCs. Receptors were obtained from a human donor in good health (CMV status not recorded). Some clones in this sample may be carry-over from other donors' samples. Each CDR3 is given with its conserved first and last residue. Fields, in order: CDR3 DNA, CDR3 protein, J gene, clone size, D gene, V gene. The D gene is left open where the match is weak. Size is stated for part of the rows, as once, few or many counts, or as a class when the clone is expanded.

CDR3 DNA: TGTGCCAGTAGCCCATACCAGGGTGATCAGCCCCAGCATTTT
CDR3 protein: CASSPYQGDQPQHF
J gene: TRBJ1-5
clone size: NA
D gene: NA
V gene: TRBV28

CDR3 DNA: TGTGCCAGCAGCGCCATCGATAATCAGCCCCAGCATTTT
CDR3 protein: CASSAIDNQPQHF
J gene: TRBJ1-5
clone size: many
D gene: NA
V gene: TRBV7-9

CDR3 DNA: TGTGCCAGCAGCGGGATCGACCAGTCCTACGAGCAGTACTTC
CDR3 protein: CASSGIDQSYEQYF
J gene: TRBJ2-7
clone size: NA
D gene: NA
V gene: TRBV6-2/TRBV6-3

CDR3 DNA: TGTGCCAGCAGCTTGGGGGACACCTCCTACAATGAGCAGTTCTTC
CDR3 protein: CASSLGDTSYNEQFF
J gene: TRBJ2-1
clone size: NA
D gene: NA
V gene: TRBV5-8

CDR3 DNA: TGTGCTAGTGGAGCGGGGCTCTACGAGCAGTACTTC
CDR3 protein: CASGAGLYEQYF
J gene: TRBJ2-7
clone size: NA
D gene: TRBD2
V gene: TRBV12-5

CDR3 DNA: TGCAGTGCTTATCGACAGGGGGCAAATGAGCAGTTCTTC
CDR3 protein: CSAYRQGANEQFF
J gene: TRBJ2-1
clone size: NA
D gene: TRBD1
V gene: TRBV20-1

CDR3 DNA: TGCGCCAGCAGCCAAGTAGCAGGGGACTACGAGCAGTACTTC
CDR3 protein: CASSQVAGDYEQYF
J gene: TRBJ2-7
clone size: few
D gene: NA
V gene: TRBV4-3

CDR3 DNA: TGTGCCATCAGGGAGGGGGCGGGGATCGATGAGCAGTTCTTC
CDR3 protein: CAIREGAGIDEQFF
J gene: TRBJ2-1
clone size: few
D gene: NA
V gene: TRBV10-3

CDR3 DNA: TGCAGTGCTAGCGGGGGGGCGTCAGACAATGAGCAGTTCTTC
CDR3 protein: CSASGGASDNEQFF
J gene: TRBJ2-1
clone size: many
D gene: TRBD2
V gene: TRBV20-1

CDR3 DNA: TGTGCCAGCAGCTTAAACAGGGAAACGCGACGCTATGGCTACACCTTC
CDR3 protein: CASSLNRETRRYGYTF
J gene: TRBJ1-2
clone size: many
D gene: NA
V gene: TRBV7-2

CDR3 DNA: TGTGCCAGCAGCCCAGGACTAGCGAACGAGCAGTACTTC
CDR3 protein: CASSPGLANEQYF
J gene: TRBJ2-7
clone size: many
D gene: TRBD2
V gene: TRBV11-2

CDR3 DNA: TGTGCCAGCAGCCTATGGACAGGGACAAGGGTGCAGTTCTTC
CDR3 protein: CASSLWTGTRVQFF
J gene: TRBJ2-1
clone size: NA
D gene: TRBD1
V gene: TRBV5-5

CDR3 DNA: TGTGCCAGCAGCTTAGATAGTTGGGACAGGGGATTTCGGAGGAAGCGAGGCCGAAGCACTGAAGCTTTCTTT
CDR3 protein: CASSLDSWDRGFRRKRGRSTEAFF
J gene: TRBJ1-1
clone size: many
D gene: TRBD1
V gene: TRBV7-2

CDR3 DNA: TGTGCCAGCAGTTCTAGGGGGGGGGGGTACACTGAAGCTTTCTTT
CDR3 protein: CASSSRGGGYTEAFF
J gene: TRBJ1-1
clone size: few
D gene: NA
V gene: TRBV27

CDR3 DNA: TGTGCCAGCACGGACAGTAGCAATCAGCCCCAGCATTTT
CDR3 protein: CASTDSSNQPQHF
J gene: TRBJ1-5
clone size: NA
D gene: NA
V gene: TRBV6-1

CDR3 DNA: TGTGCCAGCAGCCTAGGACAGGAGAACTATGGCTACACCTTC
CDR3 protein: CASSLGQENYGYTF
J gene: TRBJ1-2
clone size: NA
D gene: TRBD1
V gene: TRBV3-1

CDR3 DNA: TGTGCCATCAGTGATCGTCGACAGGTTGGGGGCCATCAGCCCCAGCATTTT
CDR3 protein: CAISDRRQVGGHQPQHF
J gene: TRBJ1-5
clone size: few
D gene: NA
V gene: TRBV10-3

CDR3 DNA: TGTGCCAGCAGTTACCGGAGCGCCGATACGCAGTATTTT
CDR3 protein: CASSYRSADTQYF
J gene: TRBJ2-3
clone size: NA
D gene: NA
V gene: TRBV6-5

CDR3 DNA: TGTGCCAGCAGTTTATTACTAGCGGGGGGCGGTGAGCAGTTCTTC
CDR3 protein: CASSLLLAGGGEQFF
J gene: TRBJ2-1
clone size: few
D gene: TRBD2
V gene: TRBV28

CDR3 DNA: TGTGCCACCAGCAGGCCATCGGGACTCCAGGTAGAATACAATGAGCAGTTCTTC
CDR3 protein: CATSRPSGLQVEYNEQFF
J gene: TRBJ2-1
clone size: NA
D gene: NA
V gene: TRBV15

CDR3 DNA: TGTGCCAGCAGCTTTACAGGGGATAGCAATCAGCCCCAGCATTTT
CDR3 protein: CASSFTGDSNQPQHF
J gene: TRBJ1-5
clone size: many
D gene: TRBD1
V gene: TRBV7-2

CDR3 DNA: TGCGCCAGCAGCTGGGACAGTACTGAAGCTTTCTTT
CDR3 protein: CASSWDSTEAFF
J gene: TRBJ1-1
clone size: NA
D gene: TRBD1
V gene: TRBV5-1

CDR3 DNA: TGTGCCAGCAGCCAAGAGGTGGGGCACGGCGGCTACACCTTC
CDR3 protein: CASSQEVGHGGYTF
J gene: TRBJ1-2
clone size: few
D gene: NA
V gene: TRBV14

CDR3 DNA: TGCGCCAGCAGCCAAGGACTTCGGGGGGTTGGCCATGAGCAGTTCTTC
CDR3 protein: CASSQGLRGVGHEQFF
J gene: TRBJ2-1
clone size: NA
D gene: TRBD2
V gene: TRBV4-1

CDR3 DNA: TGTGCCAGCAGCTTATTTCAGTCGGGAGACACTGAAGCTTTCTTT
CDR3 protein: CASSLFQSGDTEAFF
J gene: TRBJ1-1
clone size: NA
D gene: NA
V gene: TRBV7-9

CDR3 DNA: TGTGCCAGCAGACCCACTAGCGGGCCTTACCAAGAGACCCAGTACTTC
CDR3 protein: CASRPTSGPYQETQYF
J gene: TRBJ2-5
clone size: many
D gene: TRBD2
V gene: TRBV7-2

CDR3 DNA: TGTGCCAGCAGTACGTCTGGGGGGAGAACTAACTATGGCTACACCTTC
CDR3 protein: CASSTSGGRTNYGYTF
J gene: TRBJ1-2
clone size: many
D gene: NA
V gene: TRBV6-1

CDR3 DNA: TGTGCCAGCAGCTCGGGACAGGCTACCGGGGAGCTGTTTTTT
CDR3 protein: CASSSGQATGELFF
J gene: TRBJ2-2
clone size: many
D gene: TRBD1
V gene: TRBV7-2

CDR3 DNA: TGTGCCAGCAGCCCGGACAGACCCTACGAGCAGTACTTC
CDR3 protein: CASSPDRPYEQYF
J gene: TRBJ2-7
clone size: many
D gene: NA
V gene: TRBV7-2

CDR3 DNA: TGTGCCAGCAGCTACCACCCCACAGGACTAGCGGGACAAGAGACCCAGTACTTC
CDR3 protein: CASSYHPTGLAGQETQYF
J gene: TRBJ2-5
clone size: many
D gene: TRBD2
V gene: TRBV12-3/TRBV12-4

CDR3 DNA: TGTGCCAGTAGTATCGGGCAGCCGAACACTGAAGCTTTCTTT
CDR3 protein: CASSIGQPNTEAFF
J gene: TRBJ1-1
clone size: NA
D gene: NA
V gene: TRBV19

CDR3 DNA: TGTGCCAGCAGTACAGGGGAGTTCAGGGAGCTGTTTTTT
CDR3 protein: CASSTGEFRELFF
J gene: TRBJ2-2
clone size: NA
D gene: TRBD1
V gene: TRBV6-6

CDR3 DNA: TGTGCCAGCAGCTTAGACGGGGATAGCTACAATGAGCAGTTCTTC
CDR3 protein: CASSLDGDSYNEQFF
J gene: TRBJ2-1
clone size: few
D gene: NA
V gene: TRBV11-3

CDR3 DNA: TGTGCCAGCAGCCCCAGGGTATTGGATCAGCCCCAGCATTTT
CDR3 protein: CASSPRVLDQPQHF
J gene: TRBJ1-5
clone size: many
D gene: NA
V gene: TRBV6-1

CDR3 DNA: TGTGCCAGCAGCTTCCGGGACAGCCCCTGGGGGGGCTACACCTTC
CDR3 protein: CASSFRDSPWGGYTF
J gene: TRBJ1-2
clone size: many
D gene: TRBD1
V gene: TRBV7-8

CDR3 DNA: TGTGCCAGCAGCTTCGGGGGGCACGGGGGAGATACGCAGTATTTT
CDR3 protein: CASSFGGHGGDTQYF
J gene: TRBJ2-3
clone size: once
D gene: NA
V gene: TRBV5-6

CDR3 DNA: TGTGCCAGCAGTACCCCTACCCGCACCGGGGAGCTGTTTTTT
CDR3 protein: CASSTPTRTGELFF
J gene: TRBJ2-2
clone size: NA
D gene: NA
V gene: TRBV2

CDR3 DNA: TGTGCCAGCAGCTTCCGGGACAGCCAATACAAAGGCTACACCTTC
CDR3 protein: CASSFRDSQYKGYTF
J gene: TRBJ1-2
clone size: few
D gene: TRBD1
V gene: TRBV7-8

CDR3 DNA: TGTGCCAGCAGCGGCAGGCAGAACTATAATTCACCCCTCCACTTT
CDR3 protein: CASSGRQNYNSPLHF
J gene: TRBJ1-6
clone size: many
D gene: NA
V gene: TRBV7-2